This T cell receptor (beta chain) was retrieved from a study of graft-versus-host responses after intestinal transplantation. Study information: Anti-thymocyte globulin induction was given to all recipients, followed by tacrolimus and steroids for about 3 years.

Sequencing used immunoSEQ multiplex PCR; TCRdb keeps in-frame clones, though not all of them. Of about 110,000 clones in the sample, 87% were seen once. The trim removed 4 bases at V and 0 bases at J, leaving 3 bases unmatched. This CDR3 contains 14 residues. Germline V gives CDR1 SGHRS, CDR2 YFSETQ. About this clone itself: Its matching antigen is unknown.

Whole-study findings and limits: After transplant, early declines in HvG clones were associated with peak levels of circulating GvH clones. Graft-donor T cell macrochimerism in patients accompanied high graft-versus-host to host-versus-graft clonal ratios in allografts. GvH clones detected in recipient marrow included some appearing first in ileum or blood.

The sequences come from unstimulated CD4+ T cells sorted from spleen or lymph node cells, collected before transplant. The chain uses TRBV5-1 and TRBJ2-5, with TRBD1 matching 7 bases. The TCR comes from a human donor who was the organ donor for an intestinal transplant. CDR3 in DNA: TGCGCCAGCAGCGTACAGGGGAACCAAGAGACCCAGTACTTC. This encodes CASSVQGNQETQYF.